Listed below are T cell receptor beta chains from one sample, sequenced in a study of blood T cells in healthy people across ages. Using its own MiXCR run on the 5' RACE reads, TCRdb lists one record per CDR3 protein. The data contain 550,000 to 750,000 distinct CDR3 sequences, 20% to 25% of them singletons. Sample: blood. The receptors here all came from a man between 65 and 79 years old in good health. Both conserved end residues are part of each CDR3. A D gene is named only where the DNA matches it firmly. The size field is filled for only some rows; it gives once, few, many or a size class.

J | size | V | D | CDR3 | DNA
TRBJ2-2 | few | TRBV7-9 | TRBD1 | CASSLDGQGALLGELFF | TGTGCCAGCAGCTTGGATGGACAGGGGGCTTTGCTCGGGGAGCTGTTTTTT
TRBJ2-7 | many | TRBV13 | TRBD2 | CASSPGGLRLTNEQYF | TGTGCCAGCAGCCCGGGGGGTTTGAGACTCACCAACGAGCAGTACTTC
TRBJ2-5 | . | TRBV29-1 | . | CSVARGDEETQYF | TGCAGCGTCGCTAGAGGGGACGAGGAGACCCAGTACTTC
TRBJ2-1 | few | TRBV29-1 | . | CSVGPTSYNEQFF | TGCAGCGTTGGCCCCACCAGCTACAATGAGCAGTTCTTC
TRBJ2-7 | many | TRBV14 | . | CASSQDWGEQYF | TGTGCCAGCAGCCAGGACTGGGGCGAGCAGTACTTC
TRBJ2-7 | few | TRBV20-1 | . | CSATLSSYEQYF | TGCAGTGCCACGCTTAGCTCTTACGAGCAGTACTTC
TRBJ1-5 | . | TRBV7-2 | . | CASSPGFGQPQHF | TGTGCCAGCAGCCCAGGGTTTGGTCAGCCCCAGCATTTT
TRBJ2-7 | many | TRBV29-1 | TRBD2 | CSVDLSGSYEQYF | TGCAGCGTTGATTTGAGCGGGAGCTACGAGCAGTACTTC
TRBJ1-4 | few | TRBV3-1 | . | CASSQGGKDEKLFF | TGTGCCAGCAGCCAGGGGGGAAAGGATGAAAAACTGTTTTTT
TRBJ2-5 | . | TRBV20-1 | TRBD1 | CSASGQGEGLGETQYF | TGCAGTGCTAGCGGACAGGGAGAAGGGCTTGGGGAGACCCAGTACTTC
TRBJ2-7 | few | TRBV20-1 | . | CSARELAGPAYEQYF | TGCAGTGCTAGAGAACTGGCGGGACCTGCCTACGAGCAGTACTTC
TRBJ2-7 | . | TRBV10-3 | . | CAISESPGKYEQYF | TGTGCCATCAGTGAGTCGCCAGGAAAGTACGAGCAGTACTTC
TRBJ2-7 | . | TRBV20-1 | TRBD1 | CSATGQGFVADEQYF | TGCAGTGCTACGGGACAGGGGTTTGTTGCGGACGAGCAGTACTTC
TRBJ2-2 | . | TRBV19 | . | CASTSDVNTGELFF | TGTGCCAGTACCTCGGACGTGAACACCGGGGAGCTGTTTTTT
TRBJ1-3 | few | TRBV15 | . | CATSRDLVDGRSGNTIYF | TGTGCCACCAGCAGAGATCTAGTCGACGGGCGCTCTGGAAACACCATATATTTT
TRBJ2-5 | few | TRBV12-3/TRBV12-4 | TRBD2 | CASSLLAGIQVTQYF | TGTGCCAGCAGTTTACTAGCGGGAATACAAGTGACCCAGTACTTC
TRBJ2-3 | . | TRBV29-1 | . | CSANSRDGDTQYF | TGCAGCGCCAACTCCCGGGACGGAGATACGCAGTATTTT